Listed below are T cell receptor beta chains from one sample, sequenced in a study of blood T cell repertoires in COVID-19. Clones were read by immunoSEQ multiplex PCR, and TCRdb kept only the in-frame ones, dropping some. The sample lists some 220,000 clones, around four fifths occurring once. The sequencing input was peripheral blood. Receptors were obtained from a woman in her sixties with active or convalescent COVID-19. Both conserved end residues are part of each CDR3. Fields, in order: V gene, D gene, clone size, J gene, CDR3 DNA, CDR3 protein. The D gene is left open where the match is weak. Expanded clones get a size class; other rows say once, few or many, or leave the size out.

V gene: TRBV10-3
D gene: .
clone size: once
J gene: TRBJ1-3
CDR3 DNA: TGTGCCACCGGCGCAGGCTCTGGAAACACCATATATTTT
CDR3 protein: CATGAGSGNTIYF

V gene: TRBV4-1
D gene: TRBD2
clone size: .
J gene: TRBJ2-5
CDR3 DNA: TGCGCCAGCAGCCAGACCGCCGGGACTAGGGGTAGGGAGACCCAGTACTTC
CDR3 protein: CASSQTAGTRGRETQYF

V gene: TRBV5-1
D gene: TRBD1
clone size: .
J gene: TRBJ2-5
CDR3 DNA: TGCGCCAGCAGCTTGAACAGGGGAGAGACCCAGTACTTC
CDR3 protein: CASSLNRGETQYF

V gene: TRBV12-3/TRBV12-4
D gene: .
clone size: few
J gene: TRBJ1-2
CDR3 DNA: TGTGCCAGCAGTCCTGGACACGATTATGGCTACACCTTC
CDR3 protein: CASSPGHDYGYTF

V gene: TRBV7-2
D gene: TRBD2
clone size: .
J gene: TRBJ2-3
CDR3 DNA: TGTGCCAGCAGCATTACTAGCGGACAACCCACAGATACGCAGTATTTT
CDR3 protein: CASSITSGQPTDTQYF

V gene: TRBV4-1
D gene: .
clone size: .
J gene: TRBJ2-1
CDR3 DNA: TGCGCCAGCAGCCAAGGAGTGGGACACGTAAATGAGCAGTTCTTC
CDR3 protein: CASSQGVGHVNEQFF

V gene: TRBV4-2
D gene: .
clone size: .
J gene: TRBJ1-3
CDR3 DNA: TGTGCCAGCAGCGGTGGCCGGGAGAATGGAAACACCATATATTTT
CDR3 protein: CASSGGRENGNTIYF

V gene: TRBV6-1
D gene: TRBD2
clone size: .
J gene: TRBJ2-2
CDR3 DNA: TGTGCCAGCAGTGAGGGACTAGCCCTGAACACCGGGGAGCTGTTTTTT
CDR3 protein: CASSEGLALNTGELFF

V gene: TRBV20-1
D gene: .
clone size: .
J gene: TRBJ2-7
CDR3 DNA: TGCAGTGCTAGTTCTCCGGGATCGGGCTACGAGCAGTACTTC
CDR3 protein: CSASSPGSGYEQYF

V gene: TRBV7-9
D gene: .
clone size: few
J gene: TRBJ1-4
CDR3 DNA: TGTGCCAGCAGCTTCAGGGGCGTTAATGAAAAACTGTTTTTT
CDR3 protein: CASSFRGVNEKLFF

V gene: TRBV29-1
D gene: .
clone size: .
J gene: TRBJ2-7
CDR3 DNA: TGCAGCGCCTACAGGCCATACGAGCAGTACTTC
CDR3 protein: CSAYRPYEQYF

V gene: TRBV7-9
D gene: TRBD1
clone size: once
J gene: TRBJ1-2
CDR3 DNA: TGTGCCAGCAGTTCGACAGGGGGCGGCTATGGCTACACCTTC
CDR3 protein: CASSSTGGGYGYTF

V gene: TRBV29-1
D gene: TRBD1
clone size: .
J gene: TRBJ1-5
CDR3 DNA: TGCAGCGTTACAGGGGCTTTTGATCAGCCCCAGCATTTT
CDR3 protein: CSVTGAFDQPQHF

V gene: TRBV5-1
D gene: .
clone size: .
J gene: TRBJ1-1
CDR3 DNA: TGCGCCACCCGAGGACAGTCGGAGATAGCTTTCTTT
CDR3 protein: CATRGQSEIAFF

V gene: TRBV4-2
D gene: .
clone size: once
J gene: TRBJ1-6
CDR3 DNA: TGTGCCAGCAGCCAGGACAGTCCCTATAATTCACCCCTCCACTTT
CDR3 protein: CASSQDSPYNSPLHF

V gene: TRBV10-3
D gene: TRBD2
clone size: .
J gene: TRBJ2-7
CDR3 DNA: TGTGCCATCAGTGAGTCGACGGGAATGGGAGCGGGAGGGCCCTACGAGCAGTACTTC
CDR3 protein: CAISESTGMGAGGPYEQYF

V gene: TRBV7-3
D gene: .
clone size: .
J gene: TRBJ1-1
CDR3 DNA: TGTGCCAGCAGCTTAGGGAGGGGTGAAGCTTTCTTT
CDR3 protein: CASSLGRGEAFF

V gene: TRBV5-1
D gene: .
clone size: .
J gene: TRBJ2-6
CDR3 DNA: TGCGCCAGCAGTCCCGACAACTCTGGGGCCAACGTCCTGACTTTC
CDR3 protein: CASSPDNSGANVLTF

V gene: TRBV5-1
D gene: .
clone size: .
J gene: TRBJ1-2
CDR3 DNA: TGCGCCAGCAGCTTGGTCGCAGGGGATGGCTACACCTTC
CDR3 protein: CASSLVAGDGYTF

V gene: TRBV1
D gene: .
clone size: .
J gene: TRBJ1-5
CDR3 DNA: TGCACCAGCATCGAAGGGGTCAGCAATCAGCCCCAGCATTTT
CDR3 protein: CTSIEGVSNQPQHF

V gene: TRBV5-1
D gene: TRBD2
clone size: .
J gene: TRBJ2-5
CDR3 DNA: TGCGCCAGCAGCTTGGTAGCGGGGGCTCAAGAGACCCAGTACTTC
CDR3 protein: CASSLVAGAQETQYF

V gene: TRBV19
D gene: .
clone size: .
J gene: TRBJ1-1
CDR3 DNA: TGTGCCAGTACAGATGTGGGGGGAAGATACACTGAAGCTTTCTTT
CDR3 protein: CASTDVGGRYTEAFF

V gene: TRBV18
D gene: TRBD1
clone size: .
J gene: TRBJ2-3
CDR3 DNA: TGTGCCAGCTCACCTAGGACAGGTATCTACACAGATACGCAGTATTTT
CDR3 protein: CASSPRTGIYTDTQYF